This T cell receptor beta chain appears in the sequencing data of a study of blood T cell repertoires in COVID-19. Whole-study context: Whether acute or convalescent, the COVID-19 samples came from the United States, Italy and Spain.

In the original processing: Amplified reference gene primers provided the basis for estimating nucleated cell counts. The table came from immunoSEQ multiplex PCR; TCRdb's copy has only in-frame clones and leaves some out. The DNA was the basis for D and trimming; V, J and clone size are from that table. Of roughly 260,000 clones in the sample, approximately 86% were seen once. Trimming took 3 bases from V and 8 from J; bases not matched to a gene: 6. Germline V gene sequence: CDR1 GTSNPN, CDR2 SVGIG (reference sequence). The CDR3 sequence is 12 residues long. Participants reported their clinical history, and cohort assignment relied on those reports.

The J gene is TRBJ1-2, the V gene TRBV30; 7 positions match TRBD1. The source is a woman in her 30s with acute COVID-19. The sample taken for sequencing was PBMCs or T cells enriched from blood (not recorded which). CDR3 in DNA: TGTGCCTGGAGCCGGGACAGTAGGGGCTACACCTTC. Its translation is CAWSRDSRGYTF.